The 15 T cell receptor beta chains below come from one sample, sequenced in a study of control samples from healthy donors and cancer patients. The method was immunoSEQ multiplex PCR; TCRdb's version includes in-frame clones alone and lacks a portion of them. This table holds tens of thousands of clones, 84% found once. The sequenced sample consisted of blood. The receptors were sampled from a man over 45 in good health.

The chain joins TRBV4-3 to TRBJ2-7, with unresolved D. V was pared by 0 bases and J by 1 base, with 10 bases between. Germline assignment: CDR1 LGHNA and CDR2 YSLEER. The CDR3 is made up of 15 amino acids. For the CDR3, the DNA is TGCGCCAGCAGCCAAGAATCCGGCAGGTCCTACGAGCAGTACTTC. It is translated as CASSQESGRSYEQYF.

The chain couples TRBV21-1 to TRBJ2-7. TRBV21-1 is shown as a pseudogene. The CDR3 sequence is 15 residues long. CDR3 nucleotide sequence: TGTGCCAGCAGCCCCAGGGGACTTCCTTACGAAGAGCAGTACTTC. Encoded protein: CASSPRGLPYEEQYF.

The chain recombines TRBV25-1 with TRBJ2-1; no clear D gene. From germline, CDR1 is MGHDK and CDR2 SYGVNS. The CDR3 covers 12 residues. The V end lost 1 base, the J end lost 7 bases, and 5 bases lay between the germline ends. The CDR3 spells CASSEWRNEQFF. Here the CDR3 DNA reads TGTGCCAGCAGTGAATGGCGGAATGAGCAGTTCTTC. The variable domain in full, completed from reference TRBV25-1 and TRBJ2-1, reads EADIYQTPRYLVIGTGKKITLECSQTMGHDKMYWYQQDPGMELHLIHYSYGVNSTEKGDLSSESTVSRIRTEHFPLTLESARPSHTSQYLCASSEWRNEQFFGPGTRLTVL.

V is TRBV27 and J is TRBJ2-7, with D perhaps TRBD1 (5 bases). V lost 5 bases and J 7 bases, leaving 18 bases between the germline ends. Germline assignment: CDR1 MNHEY and CDR2 SMNVEV (reference sequence). This CDR3 region has 14 residues. The CDR3 DNA sequence: TGTGCCAGCAGTGCGGACACCCCCTTAGGGGAGCAGTACTTC. Translated: CASSADTPLGEQYF.

The chain links TRBV24-1 to TRBJ2-2; D is undetermined. V gave up 0 bases and J gave up 11 bases, with 9 bases separating them. Germline lookup yields CDR1 KGHDR and CDR2 SFDVKD. The length of the CDR3 is 13 residues. The CDR3 spells CATSDLHWGELFF. CDR3 DNA sequence: TGTGCCACCAGTGATTTGCACTGGGGTGAGCTGTTTTTT.

V usage is TRBV10-3 and J usage is TRBJ2-1; a possible D gene is TRBD1 (6 bases). The V and J ends lost 10 bases and 10 bases respectively, with 14 bases between them. The CDR3 runs 11 residues. Germline CDR1 ENHRY, CDR2 SYGVKD. CDR3 residues: CATNTGQEQFF. Written as DNA, the CDR3 is TGTGCCACCAATACAGGGCAGGAGCAGTTCTTC.

This chain joins TRBV7-2 and TRBJ1-6; D call uncertain. CDR3 size: 15 residues. Per germline, CDR1 SGHTA and CDR2 FQGNSA. V was shortened by 1 base and J by 2 bases, with 6 bases between the two germline ends. In DNA, the CDR3 is TGTGCCAGCAGCTTAGATACGGCCTATAATTCACCCCTCCACTTT. Protein: CASSLDTAYNSPLHF. Variable domain in full (rest from reference TRBV7-2 and TRBJ1-6): GAGVSQSPSNKVTEKGKDVELRCDPISGHTALYWYRQSLGQGLEFLIYFQGNSAPDKSGLPSDRFSAERTGGSVSTLTIQRTQQEDSAVYLCASSLDTAYNSPLHFGNGTRLTVT.

DNA of the CDR3: TGTGCCAGTAGTATAATGTCGATCGGGGTGGATCAGCCCCAGCATTTT. It is translated as CASSIMSIGVDQPQHF. The rearrangement uses TRBV19 and TRBJ1-5; the D is unclear. Per germline, CDR1 LNHDA and CDR2 SQIVND (reference sequence). The CDR3 is 16 amino acids. The V end was cut by 2 bases, the J end by 5 bases, with 16 bases between.

The chain joins TRBV5-1 to TRBJ2-1; 7 positions agree with TRBD1. CDR1 is SGHRS and CDR2 is YFSETQ in the germline V gene. The J segment lost 10 bases and the V segment lost 2 bases, leaving 6 bases of the junction unmatched. CDR3 length: 13 residues. CDR3 amino acids: CASSLKGAGEQFF. The CDR3 nucleotides are TGCGCCAGCAGCTTAAAGGGGGCAGGGGAGCAGTTCTTC.

This clone was counted a single time. The chain couples TRBV7-6 to TRBJ2-6; D remains ambiguous. CDR1 and CDR2 from the germline V gene are SGHVS and FNYEAQ. Between the trimmed V and J ends, which lost 1 base and 0 bases, there was a span of 7 bases. This CDR3 has 16 residues. Here the CDR3 reads CASSLGRNSGANVLTF. Written as DNA, the CDR3 is TGTGCCAGCAGCTTAGGGCGGAACTCTGGGGCCAACGTCCTGACTTTC.

The table lists this clone with a few counts. The chain is built from TRBV3-1 (or the pseudogene TRBV3-2) and TRBJ2-5; D call uncertain. The CDR3 extends over 14 amino acids. Germline V gives CDR1 LGHDT, CDR2 YNNKEL (reference sequence). V gave up 1 base and J gave up 3 bases, with 9 bases separating them. The CDR3 is CASSQGNSKETQYF. CDR3 sequence (DNA): TGTGCCAGCAGCCAAGGCAACAGCAAAGAGACCCAGTACTTC.

This chain links TRBV5-4 with TRBJ2-5; D possibly matches TRBD1 or TRBD2 (5 bases each). The V end lost 10 bases, the J end lost 2 bases, and 21 bases lay between the germline ends. This CDR3 is built from 15 residues. Germline CDR1 SGHNT, CDR2 YYREEE (reference sequence). CDR3 nucleotides: TGTGCCGGCCGCCACGAGGGGAATCTGCAAGAGACCCAGTACTTC. Protein product: CAGRHEGNLQETQYF.

The rearrangement links TRBV7-3 to TRBJ2-3, with D perhaps TRBD2 (5 bases). The CDR3 sequence is 14 residues long. Trimming took off 3 bases at V and 5 bases at J, with 12 bases between the two ends. In germline, CDR1 is SGHTA, CDR2 FQGTGA. The chain's CDR3 is CASSLDGRGDTQYF. The CDR3 nucleotides are TGTGCCAGCAGCTTGGATGGCCGGGGAGATACGCAGTATTTT.

The chain is built from TRBV5-4 and TRBJ2-7; 8 bases map to TRBD2. The CDR3 covers 13 residues. The germline CDR1 and CDR2 sequences are SGHNT and YYREEE (reference sequence). With 4 bases clipped from V and 5 bases from J, the junction kept 5 bases outside the gene matches. DNA for the CDR3: TGTGCCAGCAGCCAACCACTAGCGGACGAGCAGTACTTC. Protein: CASSQPLADEQYF. Based on the CDR3 plus reference TRBV5-4 and TRBJ2-7, the full variable domain is ETGVTQSPTHLIKTRGQQVTLRCSSQSGHNTVSWYQQALGQGPQFIFQYYREEENGRGNFPPRFSGLQFPNYSSELNVNALELDDSALYLCASSQPLADEQYFGPGTRLTVT.

The gene calls are TRBV10-1 and TRBJ2-1, with 12 bases lining up with TRBD2. The junction had 1 base not matched to a gene; V was cut back by 8 bases and J by 5 bases. CDR1 WNHNN and CDR2 SYGVQD come from the germline V gene (reference sequence). The CDR3 length is 13 residues. In DNA form, the CDR3 reads TGCGCCAGCGGACTAGCGGGACACAATGAGCAGTTCTTC. Translating it yields CASGLAGHNEQFF.